Each of the 26 T cell receptor beta chains below was sequenced from the same sample in a study of T cells after yellow fever vaccination. MiXCR, applied by TCRdb to the 5' RACE reads, yields one record per CDR3 protein. The sample has roughly 310,000 distinct CDR3 sequences; roughly 8.7% are singletons. The sample was PBMCs, taken on the day of the first yellow fever vaccination. All receptors come from a young man who received the YFV17D yellow fever vaccine.

This clonotype was seen only a few times. In nucleotides, the CDR3 is TGTGCCAGCAGCTTAGGGGGGGGACAGATTAACTATGGCTACACCTTC. Its protein is CASSLGGGQINYGYTF. The chain recombines TRBV7-2 with TRBJ1-2; 7 bases align to TRBD1. Germline lookup yields CDR1 SGHTA and CDR2 FQGNSA. The CDR3 is 16 residues long. Trimming removed 1 base from V and 1 base from J; junction bases left unmatched: 6.

This clonotype was found a few times. This sequence joins TRBV5-1 and TRBJ1-1, with D possibly being TRBD1 (6 bases). CDR1 is SGHRS, CDR2 YFSETQ, per germline. This CDR3 region has 15 residues. V was shortened by 4 bases and J by 3 bases, with 16 bases between the two germline ends. The CDR3 protein is CASSPTGQGYTEAFF. CDR3 in DNA: TGCGCCAGCAGCCCCACAGGGCAAGGGTACACTGAAGCTTTCTTT. Complete variable domain (other parts from reference TRBV5-1 and TRBJ1-1): KAGVTQTPRYLIKTRGQQVTLSCSPISGHRSVSWYQQTPGQGLQFLFEYFSETQRNKGNFPGRFSGRQFSNSRSEMNVSTLELGDSALYLCASSPTGQGYTEAFFGQGTRLTVV.

This clonotype was counted between two and nine times. This sequence joins TRBV9 and TRBJ2-5; either TRBD1 or TRBD2 may supply D (6 bases each). Germline V gene data show CDR1 as SGDLS and CDR2 as YYNGEE. V was pared by 4 bases and J by 5 bases, with 18 bases between. This CDR3 comprises 15 residues. The CDR3 protein is CASSPRGDWFETQYF. CDR3 DNA sequence: TGTGCCAGCAGCCCGAGGGGGGATTGGTTCGAGACCCAGTACTTC.

This clonotype has just a few counts. This rearrangement joins TRBV3-1 to TRBJ1-2, with D unclear. Trimming pared 1 base from V and 8 bases from J, leaving 11 bases between. CDR3 size: 13 residues. Germline CDR1 is LGHDT and CDR2 is YNNKEL (reference sequence). In DNA form, the CDR3 reads TGTGCCAGCAGCCAAGGAGAATGGAGCGGCTACACCTTC. Amino acid sequence: CASSQGEWSGYTF.

This clonotype came up many times. V usage is TRBV5-1 and J usage is TRBJ2-3; D ambiguous. V shed 1 base and J shed 2 bases, with 8 bases lying between them. The CDR3 has 14 residues. CDR1 and CDR2 (germline): SGHRS, YFSETQ. CDR3 bases: TGCGCCAGCAGCTTGTCAGGCGACACAGATACGCAGTATTTT. Translated: CASSLSGDTDTQYF.

This clonotype appeared many times. This chain uses TRBV5-5 with TRBJ1-1; D may be TRBD1 (6 bases). The CDR3 is made up of 18 amino acids. CDR1 and CDR2 (germline): SGHKS, YYEKEE (reference sequence). V shed 0 bases and J shed 5 bases, with 23 bases lying between them. In DNA form, the CDR3 reads TGTGCCAGCAGCTTGGGGGCCCCGGTGGCAGGGGTGGGTACTGAAGCTTTCTTT. Protein: CASSLGAPVAGVGTEAFF.

This clonotype showed up many times. CDR3 nucleotide sequence: TGTGCCAGCAGCAAATACAGGGACACTGAAGCTTTCTTT. This sequence encodes CASSKYRDTEAFF. The chain employs TRBV7-2 and TRBJ1-1; D might be TRBD1 (6 bases). This CDR3 has 13 amino acids. V was pared by 5 bases and J by 3 bases, with 10 bases between. Germline lookup yields CDR1 SGHTA and CDR2 FQGNSA.

This clonotype turned up a few times. CDR3 sequence reads: CASSFSRQLTQYF. CDR3 in DNA: TGTGCCAGCAGTTTCAGCAGGCAGCTGACCCAGTACTTC. The J gene is TRBJ2-5, the V gene TRBV12-3 or TRBV12-4; D call uncertain. CDR3 length: 13 amino acids. The V end was cut by 3 bases, the J end by 7 bases, with 12 bases between.

This clonotype was seen ten or more times. The chain is built from TRBV7-2 and TRBJ1-6; TRBD1 is a possible D gene (6 bases). In germline, CDR1 is SGHTA, CDR2 FQGNSA. V gave up 5 bases and J gave up 9 bases, with 20 bases separating them. The CDR3 totals 16 residues. The CDR3 nucleotides read TGTGCCAGCAGCCTACCTATAACCAGGGGCGGTTCACCCCTCCACTTT. Protein: CASSLPITRGGSPLHF.

DNA for the CDR3: TGTGCCAGCAGTTGGGCCAGGGGGCGCGAGGAGACCCAGTACTTC. Its translation is CASSWARGREETQYF. V is TRBV12-3 or TRBV12-4 and J is TRBJ2-5; 8 bases are a match to TRBD1. The CDR3 spans 15 residues. The junction had 9 bases not matched to a gene; V was cut back by 4 bases and J by 5 bases.

This clonotype was detected a few times. V gene TRBV20-1 combines with J gene TRBJ2-1, with TRBD2 matching 8 bases. The CDR3 is made up of 15 amino acids. Germline CDR1 reads DFQATT; CDR2 reads SNEGSKA (reference sequence). With 0 bases clipped from V and 2 bases from J, the junction kept 3 bases outside the gene matches. The CDR3 is CSARETSGTYNEQFF. For the CDR3, the DNA is TGCAGTGCTAGAGAAACTAGCGGAACCTACAATGAGCAGTTCTTC.

This sequence joins TRBV24-1 and TRBJ1-1, with 7 bases aligning to TRBD1. This CDR3 contains 17 residues. Losses at the gene ends were 3 bases for V and 1 base for J; bases not matched to a gene: 10. CDR1 is KGHDR, CDR2 SFDVKD, per germline. CDR3 sequence reads: CATSDLLGGRWNTEAFF. The CDR3, as DNA: TGTGCCACCAGTGATCTACTAGGGGGCAGGTGGAACACTGAAGCTTTCTTT.

This clonotype showed up just a few times. This chain joins TRBV4-1 and TRBJ1-5; D not certain. CDR1 MGHRA and CDR2 YSYEKL come from the germline V gene. With 4 bases removed from V and 3 bases from J, the gap between germline ends came to 16 bases. This CDR3 spans 16 amino acids. The CDR3 region has the DNA TGCGCCAGCAGCCCCTCAGCTGGGCAGTCCAATCAGCCCCAGCATTTT. Translation gives CASSPSAGQSNQPQHF.

This chain joins TRBV5-4 and TRBJ1-2; the D gene is possibly TRBD1 (5 bases). CDR1 and CDR2 (germline): SGHNT, YYREEE (reference sequence). V dropped 1 base and J dropped 11 bases, with 15 bases sitting between them. The CDR3 runs 13 residues. CDR3 nucleotides: TGTGCCAGCAGCTTGAACAGCGCTGGGGGTTACACCTTC. Translated: CASSLNSAGGYTF.

This chain uses TRBV5-6 with TRBJ1-5, with D perhaps TRBD1 (5 bases). This CDR3 has 14 amino acids. The V end was cut by 4 bases, the J end by 9 bases, with 17 bases between. Germline CDR1 SGHDT, CDR2 YYEEEE. The CDR3 DNA reads as TGTGCCAGCAGCCGTGAGGGGTATTTCGGGCCCCAGCATTTT. Encoded protein: CASSREGYFGPQHF.

V gene TRBV10-3 combines with J gene TRBJ2-7; 7 bases match TRBD2. The CDR3 is made up of 13 amino acids. The J segment lost 2 bases and the V segment lost 3 bases, leaving 1 base of the junction unmatched. Germline V gene sequence: CDR1 ENHRY, CDR2 SYGVKD. CDR3 nucleotides: TGTGCCATCAGTGATGGGGGGGCCTACGAGCAGTACTTC. This sequence encodes CAISDGGAYEQYF.

This clonotype has just a few counts. A much larger clone is a single base away; this may be a read error. The chain joins TRBV12-3 or TRBV12-4 to TRBJ1-5; no firm D call. The CDR3 runs 11 residues. The germline V and J ends were trimmed by 2 bases and 5 bases, with 1 base remaining between them. The CDR3 DNA sequence: TGTGCCAGCAGTTTATATCAGCCCCAGCATTTT. It codes for CASSLYQPQHF.

The table lists this clonotype with a few counts. This chain uses TRBV21-1 with TRBJ2-3; the table names TRBD1, a call not compared with the DNA. TRBV21-1 is a pseudogene segment. The CDR3 loop spans 14 amino acids. The CDR3 coding sequence is TGTGCCAGCGGTCTTCCCGACCTCACAGATACGCAGTATTTT. Amino acids: CASGLPDLTDTQYF.

The V and J genes are TRBV7-2 and TRBJ1-2; D uncertain. V was clipped by 4 bases and J by 5 bases, with 17 bases between them. The germline gives CDR1 SGHTA, CDR2 FQGNSA. CDR3 length equals 15 residues. CDR3 loop: CASSSLDGSAYGYTF. CDR3 in DNA: TGTGCCAGCAGCTCCTTGGACGGTTCAGCGTATGGCTACACCTTC.

A few counts support this clonotype. The chain links TRBV5-1 to TRBJ1-1; D is unresolved. CDR1 is SGHRS, CDR2 YFSETQ, per germline. V shed 0 bases and J shed 5 bases, with 17 bases lying between them. CDR3 length: 16 amino acids. The CDR3 bases are TGCGCCAGCAGCTTGGCCACGGCCTCACGAGAGACTGAAGCTTTCTTT. Its translation: CASSLATASRETEAFF.

In this sample, this clonotype turned up a few times. V usage is TRBV21-1 and J usage is TRBJ2-1. TRBV21-1 is assigned pseudogene status. The CDR3 consists of 13 residues. CDR3 sequence (DNA): TGTGCCAGCGGCACCCACTCCTACAATGAGCAGTTCTTC. Translating it yields CASGTHSYNEQFF.

This rearrangement joins TRBV7-9 to TRBJ2-7; 7 nucleotides agree with TRBD2. The CDR3 covers 14 residues. In germline, CDR1 is SEHNR, CDR2 FQNEAQ (reference sequence). V lost 3 bases to trimming and J lost 2 bases; unmatched junction nucleotides: 4. CDR3 protein: CASSLGGVAYEQYV. The CDR3 DNA is TGTGCCAGCAGCTTGGGAGGGGTCGCCTACGAGCAGTACGTC.

This clonotype was detected only a few times. The rearrangement joins TRBV20-1 to TRBJ2-5; 9 bases line up with TRBD2. The CDR3 runs to 16 residues. The germline V gene encodes CDR1 DFQATT and CDR2 SNEGSKA (reference sequence). Germline trimming cut 0 bases from V and 5 bases from J; bases unmatched to any gene: 10. The CDR3 is CSARDRASGDWETQYF. CDR3 nucleotide sequence: TGCAGTGCTAGAGATCGGGCTAGCGGGGATTGGGAGACCCAGTACTTC.

The chain is built from TRBV7-2 and TRBJ2-7, with 7 bases lining up with TRBD1. CDR3 size: 14 residues. V was pared by 2 bases and J by 6 bases, with 7 bases of the junction left unmatched. From germline, CDR1 is SGHTA and CDR2 FQGNSA. The CDR3 protein is CASSLSGQAGEQYV. Written as DNA, the CDR3 is TGTGCCAGCAGCTTATCCGGACAGGCGGGCGAGCAGTACGTC.

This clonotype has a handful of counts. The chain uses TRBV29-1 and TRBJ1-5; the D gene is possibly TRBD1 (5 bases). V lost 4 bases and J 5 bases, leaving 15 bases between the germline ends. CDR1 and CDR2 (germline): SQVTM, ANQGSEA. This CDR3 is built from 14 residues. The CDR3 sequence is CSVGMQGKDQPQHF. CDR3 DNA sequence: TGCAGCGTTGGCATGCAGGGAAAGGATCAGCCCCAGCATTTT.

This clonotype was detected a few times. J is TRBJ2-2 and V is TRBV7-3; TRBD1 or TRBD2 may be the D gene (5 bases each). Germline V gene data show CDR1 as SGHTA and CDR2 as FQGTGA. This CDR3 is 15 amino acids long. The V end was cut by 1 base, the J end by 4 bases, with 10 bases between. CDR3 nucleotides: TGTGCCAGCAGCTTAAGGGCAGGGAGCACCGGGGAGCTGTTTTTT. Protein: CASSLRAGSTGELFF.